The rows below give T cell receptor beta chains drawn from one sample of a study of beta chain features in type 1 diabetes. Measured with immunoSEQ multiplex PCR; TCRdb has only the in-frame clones, and not every one. There are hundreds of thousands of clones in the sample; 13% occur only once, and approximately 0.021% lies in the top ten. The sequencing input was naive CD4+ T cells from blood. Receptors originate from a man between 18 and 29 years old with type 1 diabetes. Each CDR3 is given with its conserved first and last residue. D genes are given only for firm matches. Size is stated for part of the rows, as once, few or many counts, or as a class when the clone is expanded.

J gene	D gene	V gene	clone size	CDR3 DNA	CDR3 protein
TRBJ2-1	.	TRBV10-3	.	TGTGCCATCAGTGAGTCTACAGCCTACAATGAGCAGTTCTTC	CAISESTAYNEQFF
TRBJ2-5	.	TRBV5-1	.	TGCGCCAGCAGCTTGGAGGTAGCAGAAGAGACCCAGTACTTC	CASSLEVAEETQYF
TRBJ2-3	.	TRBV14	.	TGTGCCAGCAGCCGACAGGTAATCACAGATACGCAGTATTTT	CASSRQVITDTQYF
TRBJ1-5	TRBD1	TRBV7-9	.	TGTGCCAGCAGCCCGGGACAGGGAAGCAATCAGCCCCAGCATTTT	CASSPGQGSNQPQHF
TRBJ2-1	TRBD2	TRBV10-3	.	TGTGCCATCAGTACCCGTAGGACTAGCGGGGACAATGAGCAGTTCTTC	CAISTRRTSGDNEQFF
TRBJ1-6	.	TRBV2	.	TGTGCCAGCAGCGCCGATGGGTTGGCCCCTACACCCCTCCACTTT	CASSADGLAPTPLHF
TRBJ2-1	TRBD2	TRBV6-6	.	TGTGCCAGCAGTCTAAGCGGGGGTACCTCCAATGAGCAGTTCTTC	CASSLSGGTSNEQFF
TRBJ2-7	.	TRBV19	few	TGTGCCAGTAGTGGCCTTGGACAGTCCCTCTACGAGCAGTACTTC	CASSGLGQSLYEQYF
TRBJ2-1	.	TRBV6-5	few	TGTGCCAGCAGGGGACTGGGGGATTATCCCGGGCAGTTCTTC	CASRGLGDYPGQFF
TRBJ2-7	.	TRBV5-4	.	TGTGCCAGCAGCTGGTGGGGGAACCTGGGCGAGCAGTACTTC	CASSWWGNLGEQYF
TRBJ1-1	.	TRBV2	.	TGTGCCAGCAGTAGACAGACTTCGGACACTGAAGCTTTCTTT	CASSRQTSDTEAFF
TRBJ1-5	TRBD1	TRBV28	.	TGTGCCAGCAGTGGGGACAGGGGGATCAATCAGCCCCAGCATTTT	CASSGDRGINQPQHF
TRBJ1-3	.	TRBV4-1	few	TGCGCCAGCAGCCAACAACAGGTCTCTGGAAACACCATATATTTT	CASSQQQVSGNTIYF
TRBJ1-1	.	TRBV5-1	.	TGCGCCAGCAGCTTTTTGGGGACACCGAACACTGAAGCTTTCTTT	CASSFLGTPNTEAFF
TRBJ1-1	TRBD1	TRBV7-9	.	TGTGCCAGCAGCTTAGACAGGGGATACACTGAAGCTTTCTTT	CASSLDRGYTEAFF
TRBJ2-3	.	TRBV5-1	.	TGCGCCAGCAGCCCCCTCGACACCTCTAGCACAGATACGCAGTATTTT	CASSPLDTSSTDTQYF
TRBJ1-4	.	TRBV29-1	few	TGCAGCGTTGATCGTTTAAGGACTAATGAAAAACTGTTTTTT	CSVDRLRTNEKLFF
TRBJ2-1	TRBD2	TRBV9	few	TGTGCCAGCAGCGAGGGACTAGTGCCGCCGTTTGAGCAGTTCTTC	CASSEGLVPPFEQFF
TRBJ1-3	TRBD1	TRBV5-4	.	TGTGCCAGCAGCCAGAACCGGGACAGCCAATCTGGAAACACCATATATTTT	CASSQNRDSQSGNTIYF
TRBJ2-5	TRBD2	TRBV27	few	TGTGCCAGCAGTGTTAGCGGGCCAAGAAAAGAGACCCAGTACTTC	CASSVSGPRKETQYF
TRBJ2-5	.	TRBV7-2	.	TGTGCCAGCAGCTTATCCGTGCATCAAGAGACCCAGTACTTC	CASSLSVHQETQYF
TRBJ1-1	.	TRBV28	few	TGTGCCAGCAGGTTACCCCATAACACTGAAGCTTTCTTT	CASRLPHNTEAFF
TRBJ1-4	.	TRBV4-1	.	TGCGCCAGCAGCCCGGCGGCGGGGATGGATGAAAAACTGTTTTTT	CASSPAAGMDEKLFF
TRBJ1-1	.	TRBV15	few	TGTGCCACCAGCAGAGATCGCGGGAATACTGAAGCTTTCTTT	CATSRDRGNTEAFF
TRBJ2-5	.	TRBV19	few	TGTGCCAGTAGTTCCCTGGGGGAGACCCAGTACTTC	CASSSLGETQYF
TRBJ2-1	.	TRBV11-2	once	TGTGCCAGCAGCTTCTTCACGAGTGAGCAGTTCTTC	CASSFFTSEQFF
TRBJ1-2	.	TRBV11-2	few	TGTGCCAGCATAAGGGACGGAACTAACTATGGCTACACCTTC	CASIRDGTNYGYTF
TRBJ1-2	.	TRBV7-9	.	TGTGCCAGCAGCTTAGATATTCTAGGTGGCTACACCTTC	CASSLDILGGYTF
TRBJ2-1	.	TRBV18	.	TGTGCCAGCTCACCACCCGCAGGGAGTGAGCAGTTCTTC	CASSPPAGSEQFF
TRBJ2-1	TRBD2	TRBV6-6	few	TGTGCCAGCAGTTTAGAGCGGGGGGGTGAGCAGTTCTTC	CASSLERGGEQFF
TRBJ2-5	.	TRBV7-9	.	TGTGCCAGCAGCTTAGAGGGCCGCCTTCGGGGGGAGACCCAGTACTTC	CASSLEGRLRGETQYF